This is a list of T cell receptor beta chains from one sample in a study of blood T cells in healthy people across ages. TCRdb called the 5' RACE reads again in MiXCR, with one record for every CDR3 protein. The table has about 560,000 distinct CDR3 sequences, about 26% seen once; the top ten hold under 4.5%. These data were likewise used in another study, on T cells of mothers and their children.

Sequenced: blood. The receptor set was obtained from a boy aged 2 to 10 in good health. Each CDR3 is given with its conserved first and last residue. A D gene is named only where the DNA matches it firmly. Not all rows give a size; the values are once, few, many and, for expanded clones, a class.

CDR3nt,CDR3aa,v_gene,j_gene,abundance,d_gene
TGTGCCAGCAGCGCCGACCTGAACACTGAAGCTTTCTTT,CASSADLNTEAFF,TRBV7-6,TRBJ1-1,NA,NA
TGTGCCAGCAGCCGCCCAGGCGGGGGGTCAACAGATGCGCAGTATTTT,CASSRPGGGSTDAQYF,TRBV12-3/TRBV12-4,TRBJ2-3,NA,TRBD2
TGTGCCAGCAGCTTCTCAGTCGCTGGGAACACCATATATTTT,CASSFSVAGNTIYF,TRBV7-2,TRBJ1-3,NA,NA
TGCGCCAGCAGCACAGTCAGGGGGTCTACCTACGAGCAGTACTTC,CASSTVRGSTYEQYF,TRBV4-3,TRBJ2-7,few,TRBD1
TGTGCCAGCAGCCCCCAGAAGACCTTGGCTGAAGCTTTCTTT,CASSPQKTLAEAFF,TRBV9,TRBJ1-1,NA,NA
TGTGCCAGCAGCCCCGTCGAGCGGGAGGTAGATACGCAGTATTTT,CASSPVEREVDTQYF,TRBV9,TRBJ2-3,few,TRBD2
TGTGCCAGCTCACCACAGGAGATACATGGCTACACCTTC,CASSPQEIHGYTF,TRBV18,TRBJ1-2,NA,NA
TGTGCCAGCAGTGAGGGCAGGGAGGATGAGCAGTTCTTC,CASSEGREDEQFF,TRBV2,TRBJ2-1,few,NA
TGTGCCAGCAGTTTATGGGCAGGGGAGAGAAATGGCTACACCTTC,CASSLWAGERNGYTF,TRBV27,TRBJ1-2,NA,NA
TGTGCCAGCAGCCCTATCAGAGGCGGGAACTATGGCTACACCTTC,CASSPIRGGNYGYTF,TRBV28,TRBJ1-2,once,NA
TGTGCCAGCCCTCTTACTAGAGACACGCAGTATTTT,CASPLTRDTQYF,TRBV2,TRBJ2-3,once,NA
TGCGCCAGCAGCCATTCATCGACTAGCGGGGGCCCAAACATTCAGTACTTC,CASSHSSTSGGPNIQYF,TRBV5-1,TRBJ2-4,NA,TRBD2
TGCGCCAGCAGCTGGCCGGACCAGAGCAGTGAGCAGTTCTTC,CASSWPDQSSEQFF,TRBV5-1,TRBJ2-1,NA,NA
TGTGCCAGCAGTTCGGGACAGTCCTATGGCTACACCTTC,CASSSGQSYGYTF,TRBV2,TRBJ1-2,NA,TRBD1
TGTGCCAGCAGTCCCGGGACAGGGACCCAAGAGACCCAGTACTTC,CASSPGTGTQETQYF,TRBV12-3/TRBV12-4,TRBJ2-5,many,TRBD1
TGTGCCAGCAGCTCCTCCGGGACTAGCGGGAGGGCCGACACCGGGGAGCTGTTTTTT,CASSSSGTSGRADTGELFF,TRBV7-9,TRBJ2-2,few,TRBD2
TGTGCCAGCAGCTTCACCGGGACAGGGGAAGAGACCCAGTACTTC,CASSFTGTGEETQYF,TRBV11-2,TRBJ2-5,NA,TRBD1
TGTGCCAGCAGTTTAGGGTCTTCGGGTTCCTCTGCCGGGGATACGCAGTATTTT,CASSLGSSGSSAGDTQYF,TRBV28,TRBJ2-3,NA,NA
TGTGCCAGCAGCTTGGGGCCAATGGACAGCAAAAACATTCAGTACTTC,CASSLGPMDSKNIQYF,TRBV5-4,TRBJ2-4,NA,NA
TGTGCCGGCACCCTCGGGGGTGAAGCTTTCTTT,CAGTLGGEAFF,TRBV6-6,TRBJ1-1,NA,NA
TGCGCCAGCAGTGAGCCCCCGGACGGCCTCCTTACGCAGTATTTT,CASSEPPDGLLTQYF,TRBV10-2,TRBJ2-3,few,NA
TGTGCCAGCAGGCGCCGGGCCACAGATACGCAGTATTTT,CASRRRATDTQYF,TRBV6-5,TRBJ2-3,NA,NA
TGTGCCAGCTCACCGGCCCCTGGCCAGCCGGACACTGAAGCTTTCTTT,CASSPAPGQPDTEAFF,TRBV18,TRBJ1-1,few,NA
TGCAGTGCTAGTACCGGAGTCAGCTCCTACGAGCAGTACTTC,CSASTGVSSYEQYF,TRBV20-1,TRBJ2-7,NA,NA
TGTGCCAGCAGACAACCCGGACTTGGTAATGGCTACACCTTC,CASRQPGLGNGYTF,TRBV6-5,TRBJ1-2,few,NA
TGTGCCAGCAGCCAAGTCCGTTCTAGCGGGAGATGGTACAATGAGCAGTTCTTC,CASSQVRSSGRWYNEQFF,TRBV3-1,TRBJ2-1,NA,TRBD2
TGTGCCAGCAGGACTCTAGCGGGAGGTGGGGAGACCCAGTACTTC,CASRTLAGGGETQYF,TRBV6-5,TRBJ2-5,few,TRBD2
TGTGCCATCAGTGAGTCTGCTAGCATTGGAGATACGCAGTATTTT,CAISESASIGDTQYF,TRBV10-3,TRBJ2-3,NA,NA
TGTGCCAGCAGCTTAGTTCAGGGCCGAGGGACCCAGTACTTC,CASSLVQGRGTQYF,TRBV7-8,TRBJ2-5,many,NA
TGTGCCACCAGGCCGGGACTAACTTACGAGCAGTACTTC,CATRPGLTYEQYF,TRBV15,TRBJ2-7,few,TRBD2
TGTGCCAGCAGTTTATCGGATCCCACAGATACGCAGTATTTT,CASSLSDPTDTQYF,TRBV12-3/TRBV12-4,TRBJ2-3,NA,NA
TGCAGCGTTGACGAAGGACGCAACTATGGCTACACCTTC,CSVDEGRNYGYTF,TRBV29-1,TRBJ1-2,few,NA
TGTGCCAGCAGCCCGACTAGCGGGGCGTCCGCGGAGACCCAGTACTTC,CASSPTSGASAETQYF,TRBV9,TRBJ2-5,NA,TRBD2
TGTGCCAGCAGCTTATACGTTCAGGGGTCCGGGGAGCTGTTTTTT,CASSLYVQGSGELFF,TRBV7-8,TRBJ2-2,NA,NA
TGTGCCAGCAGTGGCGGTAGCAATCAGCCCCAGCATTTT,CASSGGSNQPQHF,TRBV6-4,TRBJ1-5,few,NA
TGCGCCAGCAGCCAAACAGGGAATTTAAGGTCCTACAATGAGCAGTTCTTC,CASSQTGNLRSYNEQFF,TRBV4-3,TRBJ2-1,NA,NA
TGCAGTGCTCGAGGCGTTGATACGCAGTATTTT,CSARGVDTQYF,TRBV20-1,TRBJ2-3,NA,NA
TGTGCCAGCAGTTTAAGGCTGAATGAGCAGTTCTTC,CASSLRLNEQFF,TRBV12-3/TRBV12-4,TRBJ2-1,NA,NA
TGTGCCAGCAGTCTAAGGGGGAACGGGAATGAGCAGTTCTTC,CASSLRGNGNEQFF,TRBV27,TRBJ2-1,NA,NA
TGTGCCAGCAGCTTACCACCCCGGAGGGAGCAGTACTTC,CASSLPPRREQYF,TRBV7-2,TRBJ2-7,NA,NA
TGTGCCAGCAGCCAAGATCCAAGTACAACTAATGAAAAACTGTTTTTT,CASSQDPSTTNEKLFF,TRBV3-1,TRBJ1-4,NA,NA
TGCGCCAGCAGCGAGGGGACAGCTAATGAAAAACTGTTTTTT,CASSEGTANEKLFF,TRBV5-1,TRBJ1-4,NA,TRBD1
TGCAGCGTTCGGACAGCGAGCGAGTCCCAAGAGACCCAGTACTTC,CSVRTASESQETQYF,TRBV29-1,TRBJ2-5,few,NA
TGTGCCAGCAGTTTCCTAGCGGGAGAGTCCCACGAGCAGTACTTC,CASSFLAGESHEQYF,TRBV28,TRBJ2-7,few,TRBD2
TGCAGTGCTAGAGTGGTTACAAGGGTCTTTTCGGAGACCCAGTACTTC,CSARVVTRVFSETQYF,TRBV20-1,TRBJ2-5,NA,NA
TGTGCCAGCAGTTTATGGCTAGCGGGAGGGGAATTCAATGAGCAGTTCTTC,CASSLWLAGGEFNEQFF,TRBV12-3/TRBV12-4,TRBJ2-1,few,TRBD2
TGCGCCAGCAGCCAAGATGTCCTAGCGGGAGACAATGAGCAGTTCTTC,CASSQDVLAGDNEQFF,TRBV4-3,TRBJ2-1,few,TRBD2
TGTGCCAGCAGCGTCGGGGGGCTCATCTACGAGCAGTACTTC,CASSVGGLIYEQYF,TRBV28,TRBJ2-7,NA,NA
TGTGCCAGCAGCTTATCAACCCTTGTCCTAGCGGGAGGTACCTACGAGCAGTACTTC,CASSLSTLVLAGGTYEQYF,TRBV7-2,TRBJ2-7,few,TRBD2
TGTGCCAGCAGTAGGGGGGACGGATCTGGGGCCAACGTCCTGACTTTC,CASSRGDGSGANVLTF,TRBV6-5,TRBJ2-6,NA,NA
TGCAGCGCCCGGGACAACCAGAGCTCTGGGGCCAACGTCCTGACTTTC,CSARDNQSSGANVLTF,TRBV29-1,TRBJ2-6,NA,NA
TGTGCCATCAGTGATGAGGGCCTCCCCCAGTTCTTC,CAISDEGLPQFF,TRBV10-3,TRBJ2-1,few,NA
TGCGCCAGCAGTGACCCGATGAGGGATGTCTACAATGAGCAGTTCTTC,CASSDPMRDVYNEQFF,TRBV10-2,TRBJ2-1,NA,NA
TGTGCCAGCAGCCGGGGCATTTCTTCACCCCAGCATTTT,CASSRGISSPQHF,TRBV14,TRBJ1-5,few,NA
TGCAGCGTTGTCCCGAGACAGAGCATGAACACTGAAGCTTTCTTT,CSVVPRQSMNTEAFF,TRBV29-1,TRBJ1-1,NA,NA